This T cell receptor (beta chain) was sequenced during a study of cytomegalovirus exposure and HLA in healthy donors. Regarding the study as a whole: As was reported, the classifier diagnosed cytomegalovirus status with high specificity and sensitivity. No immune exposure information besides CMV serostatus was available.

Germline CDR1 and CDR2: MNHNY and SVGAGI (reference sequence). The CDR3 runs to 14 residues. J was trimmed by 0 bases and V by 6 bases; bases with no gene match: 3. On this clone itself: What it binds is not known.

The primer mix had 60 Vbeta and 13 Jbeta primers. As processed by the authors: Later, roughly 86 million unique TCR beta chains were counted in an analysis, and 8.5 million to 13 million of them were shared. Here immunoSEQ multiplex PCR was the method, and the copy in TCRdb shows in-frame clones only, minus some. The V and J calls and clone size were taken over from that table, and D and trimming were inferred from the DNA. This sample has about 130,000 clones, with more than 65% found just once. This sequence joins TRBV6-6 and TRBJ1-1, with TRBD1 matching 8 bases. Sequenced: PBMCs. The sequence was collected from a man between 18 and 29 years old in good health and CMV-seropositive. CDR3 protein: CASRKGQVNTEAFF. The CDR3 DNA reads as TGTGCCAGCAGGAAGGGACAGGTGAACACTGAAGCTTTCTTT.